The 32 T cell receptor beta chains in this list originate from one sample, sequenced in a study of T cell responses to AZD1222 COVID-19 vaccine. Using immunoSEQ multiplex PCR, the repertoire was profiled, and TCRdb retains in-frame clones only, with some absent. The sample contains under 150,000 clones, more than 85% of which appear only once. The sample here was peripheral blood, taken on day 0 of AZD1222 vaccination. The source of these receptors is an adult in good health.

V gene TRBV10-3 combines with J gene TRBJ2-1, with TRBD1 as a possible D gene (6 bases). Germline assignment: CDR1 ENHRY and CDR2 SYGVKD. CDR3 length equals 15 residues. V lost 3 bases and J 8 bases, leaving 17 bases between the germline ends. The CDR3 region is CAISEQGPPGDEQFF. The CDR3 DNA sequence: TGTGCCATCAGTGAACAGGGTCCCCCCGGGGATGAGCAGTTCTTC.

The chain joins TRBV14 to TRBJ2-3, with D perhaps TRBD2 (5 bases). The CDR3 runs 13 residues. The V gene's germline CDR1 is SGHDN and CDR2 FVKESK. Trimming removed 3 bases at V and 5 bases at J, with 9 bases between. CDR3 region: CASSHLREDTQYF. For the CDR3, the DNA is TGTGCCAGCAGCCACTTGAGGGAAGATACGCAGTATTTT.

The rearrangement links TRBV7-2 to TRBJ2-3, with 7 bases matching TRBD1. V trimming: 1 base; J trimming: 10 bases; junction bases outside the gene matches: 11. CDR1 and CDR2 from the germline V gene are SGHTA and FQGNSA. The CDR3 spans 15 residues. As DNA, the CDR3 is TGTGCCAGCAGCTTAGTTGCGACAGGGAGCCATCCGCAGTATTTT. Translating it yields CASSLVATGSHPQYF.

The chain is built from TRBV10-3 and TRBJ1-1; D is undetermined. CDR1 is ENHRY and CDR2 is SYGVKD in the germline V gene. This CDR3 has 14 residues. V dropped 7 bases and J dropped 2 bases, with 14 bases sitting between them. The CDR3 DNA follows: TGTGCCATCAAAGGGCGGTCGACCAACACTGAAGCTTTCTTT. It specifies CAIKGRSTNTEAFF.

Of note for this clone: At the DNA level, this CDR3 is encoded by other sequences in the same sample as well. The chain couples TRBV10-3 to TRBJ1-2; TRBD1 matches 9 bases. The CDR3 consists of 13 residues. Trimming cost V 8 bases and J 0 bases; bases outside gene matches: 1. CDR1 is ENHRY and CDR2 is SYGVKD in the germline V gene. The CDR3, as DNA: TGTGCCATCCGACAGGGGGCTAACTATGGCTACACCTTC. Amino acids: CAIRQGANYGYTF.

The gene calls are TRBV28 and TRBJ1-5; TRBD1 agrees at 11 bases. After removal of 2 bases from V and 4 bases from J, the junction contained 1 base not matched to a gene. Germline V gene data show CDR1 as MDHEN and CDR2 as SYDVKM. This CDR3 is 15 amino acids long. CDR3 bases: TGTGCCAGCAGTTTAAGGGACAGGGGGAATCAGCCCCAGCATTTT. Its translation: CASSLRDRGNQPQHF.

The chain recombines TRBV10-3 with TRBJ1-5; 9 bases align to TRBD1. Germline-derived CDR1 and CDR2 are ENHRY and SYGVKD. This CDR3 region has 16 residues. The trim removed 3 bases at V and 5 bases at J, leaving 8 bases unmatched. The CDR3 nucleotides are TGTGCCATCAGTGAAGTCGTGGGACAGGGTCATCAGCCCCAGCATTTT. Protein: CAISEVVGQGHQPQHF.

The chain combines TRBV29-1 with TRBJ1-3; tentatively, D is TRBD1 (5 bases). The CDR3 runs 15 residues. V shed 0 bases and J shed 3 bases, with 12 bases lying between them. From germline, CDR1 is SQVTM and CDR2 ANQGSEA. The CDR3 sequence is CSVEDPAGYGNTIYF. The CDR3 bases are TGCAGCGTTGAAGATCCAGCAGGGTATGGAAACACCATATATTTT.

The rearrangement uses TRBV5-1 and TRBJ1-1, with D unresolved. Per the germline V gene, CDR1 is SGHRS and CDR2 is YFSETQ. The CDR3 length is 14 residues. V shed 0 bases and J shed 3 bases, with 9 bases lying between them. The CDR3 region is CASSLGRSDTEAFF. The CDR3 DNA reads as TGCGCCAGCAGCTTGGGAAGGTCCGACACTGAAGCTTTCTTT.

The J gene is TRBJ2-7, the V gene TRBV4-2, with D possibly matching TRBD2 (5 bases). Germline V CDR1 and CDR2: LGHNA, YNFKEQ. With 4 bases removed from V and 4 bases from J, the gap between germline ends came to 14 bases. This CDR3 comprises 14 residues. The CDR3 loop is CASSPRRAPYEQYF. In nucleotides, the CDR3 is TGTGCCAGCAGCCCCCGGCGGGCACCTTACGAGCAGTACTTC.

The chain joins TRBV18 to TRBJ2-6, with 9 bases matching TRBD1. Losses at the gene ends were 2 bases for V and 1 base for J; bases not matched to a gene: 12. CDR1 is KGHSH and CDR2 is LQKENI in the germline V gene. The CDR3 contains 20 residues. The CDR3 here is CASSPGFLGQGLSGANVLTF. CDR3 coding DNA: TGTGCCAGCTCACCAGGTTTCTTGGGACAGGGATTATCTGGGGCCAACGTCCTGACTTTC.

This sequence joins TRBV1 and TRBJ2-7; TRBD2 was called by the table and not checked on the DNA. TRBV1 is an annotated pseudogene. The CDR3 sequence is 15 residues long. CDR3 in amino acids: CTSSAYLRRYYEQYF. For the CDR3, the DNA is TGCACCAGCAGCGCCTACTTGAGGCGGTACTACGAGCAGTACTTC.

The chain combines TRBV28 with TRBJ1-2; D is possibly TRBD1 (5 bases). Germline V gene sequence: CDR1 MDHEN, CDR2 SYDVKM. The germline V and J ends were trimmed by 6 bases and 4 bases, with 18 bases remaining between them. The CDR3 contains 15 residues. The CDR3 DNA reads as TGTGCCAGCAGCTATCCGGGACGAAATTCCTATGGCTACACCTTC. It yields the protein CASSYPGRNSYGYTF.

Of note for this clone: At the DNA level, this CDR3 is encoded by other sequences in the same sample as well. The chain recombines TRBV28 with TRBJ2-7; D gene unclear. Trimming removed 2 bases from V and 4 bases from J, with 9 bases in between. The CDR3 covers 13 residues. Looked up from germline, CDR1 is MDHEN and CDR2 is SYDVKM. The CDR3 is CASSLPSRYEQYF. CDR3 sequence (DNA): TGTGCCAGCAGTTTACCCTCTAGGTACGAGCAGTACTTC. Combining the CDR3 with reference TRBV28 and TRBJ2-7 gives the whole variable domain DVKVTQSSRYLVKRTGEKVFLECVQDMDHENMFWYRQDPGLGLRLIYFSYDVKMKEKGDIPEGYSVSREKKERFSLILESASTNQTSMYLCASSLPSRYEQYFGPGTRLTVT.

The V and J genes are TRBV21-1 and TRBJ1-2; TRBD1 is taken as the D call from the table, unchecked against the DNA. TRBV21-1 is flagged as a pseudogene. This CDR3 region has 12 residues. In DNA form, the CDR3 reads TGTGCCAGCAGGACAGCTAACTATGGCTACACCTTC. It is translated as CASRTANYGYTF.

This chain uses TRBV11-2 with TRBJ2-7; a possible D gene is TRBD1 (6 bases). V was cut by 0 bases and J by 5 bases, with 8 bases left in between. This CDR3 has 13 residues. Germline V gene data show CDR1 as SGHAT and CDR2 as FQNNGV. The CDR3 nucleotides are TGTGCCAGCAGCTTAGACAGGGGCCACGAGCAGTACTTC. Amino acids: CASSLDRGHEQYF.

This clone was detected only once. J is TRBJ2-7 and V is TRBV4-2; 12 bases align to TRBD2. The V gene's germline CDR1 is LGHNA and CDR2 YNFKEQ. V shed 2 bases, J shed 6 bases, and the junction held 5 bases outside the gene matches. CDR3 size: 15 residues. The CDR3: CASSQQGLAGTEQYF. CDR3 bases: TGTGCCAGCAGCCAACAAGGACTAGCGGGGACCGAGCAGTACTTC.

J is TRBJ2-7 and V is TRBV7-3, with D tentatively TRBD1 (6 bases). Germline CDR1 and CDR2: SGHTA and FQGTGA. V was cut by 2 bases and J by 6 bases, with 20 bases left in between. CDR3 length equals 16 residues. Here the CDR3 DNA reads TGTGCCAGCAGCTTAGGGTTGGGACATGGGGATGTCGAGCAGTACTTC. Translated: CASSLGLGHGDVEQYF.

This clone appeared once. The genes are TRBV9 and TRBJ2-7; D is uncertain. The CDR3 consists of 13 residues. Trimming removed 1 base at V and 6 bases at J, with 11 bases between. CDR1 and CDR2 from the germline V gene are SGDLS and YYNGEE. The DNA of the CDR3 is TGTGCCAGCAGCGTAAAAGGTGAAAGCGAGCAGTACTTC. Its translation: CASSVKGESEQYF.

V and J are TRBV7-3 and TRBJ1-5, with 9 bases that match TRBD1. The V gene's germline CDR1 is SGHTA and CDR2 FQGTGA. With V trimmed by 4 bases and J by 4 bases, 5 bases remained unmatched. There are 15 residues in the CDR3. CDR3 region: CASSSWTGENQPQHF. CDR3 in DNA: TGTGCCAGCAGCTCCTGGACAGGGGAGAATCAGCCCCAGCATTTT.

The gene calls are TRBV30 and TRBJ1-1; D not resolved. Trimming shortened V by 2 bases and J by 5 bases, and 3 bases separated the two germline ends. Germline CDR1 reads GTSNPN; CDR2 reads SVGIG (reference sequence). The CDR3 length is 10 residues. The CDR3 DNA is TGTGCCTGGAGTTCGACTGAAGCTTTCTTT. As protein: CAWSSTEAFF.

This chain joins TRBV14 and TRBJ1-3, with D perhaps matching TRBD1 (6 bases). Germline V gene lookup returns CDR1 SGHDN and CDR2 FVKESK. V lost 1 base and J 4 bases, leaving 14 bases between the germline ends. This CDR3 is built from 16 residues. This CDR3 is CASSQVGGLGGNTIYF. The CDR3 nucleotides are TGTGCCAGCAGCCAAGTTGGGGGGCTAGGCGGAAACACCATATATTTT.

For this clone: Other DNA sequences in this specimen translate into the identical CDR3. The chain carries TRBV5-1 and TRBJ2-1; TRBD2 matches 9 bases. CDR1 is SGHRS and CDR2 is YFSETQ in the germline V gene. The junction had 5 bases not matched to a gene; V was cut back by 0 bases and J by 1 base. The CDR3 extends over 17 amino acids. The CDR3 region has the DNA TGCGCCAGCAGCTTGGGGTTGACTAGCGGATCCTACAATGAGCAGTTCTTC. This sequence encodes CASSLGLTSGSYNEQFF.

The V call is TRBV28, the J call TRBJ1-5; D unclear. The CDR3 contains 15 residues. Looked up from germline, CDR1 is MDHEN and CDR2 is SYDVKM. Between the trimmed V and J ends, which lost 11 bases and 0 bases, there was a span of 17 bases. For the CDR3, the DNA is TGTGCCTTCCCCCGGCGCGGTTATAGCAATCAGCCCCAGCATTTT. Encoded protein: CAFPRRGYSNQPQHF.

The table lists this clone with a few counts. This chain uses TRBV27 with TRBJ2-1; 8 nucleotides agree with TRBD1. The CDR3 extends over 15 amino acids. Per germline, CDR1 MNHEY and CDR2 SMNVEV (reference sequence). V was clipped by 2 bases and J by 8 bases; unmatched bases: 8. The CDR3 DNA reads as TGTGCCAGCAGTTTACAGGGGGCGCGGATGCATGAGCAGTTCTTC. Its protein is CASSLQGARMHEQFF.

This clone was found once. V is TRBV11-3 and J is TRBJ2-7; tentative D call: TRBD1 (6 bases). The length of the CDR3 is 13 residues. Trimming pared 5 bases from V and 4 bases from J, leaving 12 bases between. In germline, CDR1 is SGHNT, CDR2 YENEEA. CDR3 sequence (DNA): TGTGCCAGCAGCCCGGGACACCCTTACGAGCAGTACTTC. Protein: CASSPGHPYEQYF. Using reference TRBV11-3 and TRBJ2-7 for the parts outside the CDR3, the full variable domain is EAGVVQSPRYKIIEKKQPVAFWCNPISGHNTLYWYLQNLGQGPELLIRYENEEAVDDSQLPKDRFSAERLKGVDSTLKIQPAELGDSAVYLCASSPGHPYEQYFGPGTRLTVT.

This chain links TRBV7-9 with TRBJ1-5; no clear D gene. Trimming removed 5 bases from V and 1 base from J, with 6 bases in between. Germline V gives CDR1 SEHNR, CDR2 FQNEAQ (reference sequence). This CDR3 contains 13 residues. CDR3 DNA sequence: TGTGCCAGCAGCCGAGACAGCAATCAGCCCCAGCATTTT. Its translation is CASSRDSNQPQHF.

This clone came up a few times. This chain connects TRBV7-2 to TRBJ2-7; TRBD2 agrees at 9 bases. This CDR3 contains 17 residues. V shed 4 bases, J shed 0 bases, and the junction held 10 bases outside the gene matches. CDR1 and CDR2 from the germline V gene are SGHTA and FQGNSA. CDR3 sequence reads: CASSSGREGPRSYEQYF. The CDR3 DNA reads as TGTGCCAGCAGCTCCGGGCGGGAGGGCCCCCGCTCCTACGAGCAGTACTTC. Drawing the rest from reference TRBV7-2 and TRBJ2-7, the complete variable domain is GAGVSQSPSNKVTEKGKDVELRCDPISGHTALYWYRQSLGQGLEFLIYFQGNSAPDKSGLPSDRFSAERTGGSVSTLTIQRTQQEDSAVYLCASSSGREGPRSYEQYFGPGTRLTVT.

This clone was detected once. The rearrangement uses TRBV7-2 and TRBJ2-1; 8 nucleotides match TRBD1. CDR3 length: 13 amino acids. With V trimmed by 4 bases and J by 6 bases, 2 bases remained unmatched. Per the germline V gene, CDR1 is SGHTA and CDR2 is FQGNSA. The DNA for the CDR3 is TGTGCCAGCAGCTACGGGACAGGCAATGAGCAGTTCTTC. Encoded protein: CASSYGTGNEQFF.

The V and J genes are TRBV7-3 and TRBJ1-1; D ambiguous. CDR3 length: 13 residues. The V gene lost 6 bases and the J gene lost 3 bases, with 11 bases spanning the gap. Germline V lookup: CDR1 SGHTA, CDR2 FQGTGA. Here the CDR3 DNA reads TGTGCCAGCAGGTATACTAGGGACACTGAAGCTTTCTTT. Protein: CASRYTRDTEAFF.

The gene calls are TRBV9 and TRBJ1-1; D may be TRBD1 (5 bases). This CDR3 region has 13 residues. From germline, CDR1 is SGDLS and CDR2 YYNGEE. Deletions cut 0 bases from V and 6 bases from J, with 9 bases between. In nucleotides, the CDR3 is TGTGCCAGCAGCGTAGGATGGGGCCCTGAAGCTTTCTTT. Its protein product is CASSVGWGPEAFF.

The chain employs TRBV5-4 and TRBJ2-1; tentatively, D is TRBD1 (6 bases). Between the trimmed V and J ends, which lost 5 bases and 0 bases, there was a span of 12 bases. This CDR3 has 15 residues. Germline V CDR1 and CDR2: SGHNT, YYREEE (reference sequence). In DNA, the CDR3 is TGTGCCAGCAGGCCGACAGGCAGCTCCTACAATGAGCAGTTCTTC. Its translation: CASRPTGSSYNEQFF.